This record covers a single TCR beta chain. Its antigen is currently unknown. In germline, CDR1 is SGHVS, CDR2 FNYEAQ. With 6 bases removed from V and 6 bases from J, the gap between germline ends came to 20 bases. The CDR3 is 15 residues long. The data originate from a study of neoadjuvant nivolumab and ipilimumab in lung cancer. Study summary: Nivolumab 3 mg/kg was given days 1, 15 and 29, plus ipilimumab 1 mg/kg day 1 in combination.

Profiling relied on immunoSEQ multiplex PCR, and the TCRdb table lists in-frame clones only, not all of them. The data contain tens of thousands of clones, 65% to 85% of them singletons. Notes on the study in general: Higher pretherapy blood TCR richness went with higher resected-tumor richness. Only a single major-pathologic-response sample was available for clonality analysis.

The TCR originated in an adult with non-small cell lung cancer. Material: peripheral blood, obtained before neoadjuvant nivolumab, alone or with ipilimumab. The chain uses TRBV7-6 and TRBJ1-1; D may be TRBD1 (6 bases). CDR3 in amino acids: CASSLDGGAGAEAFF. In nucleotides, the CDR3 is TGTGCCAGCAGTCTAGATGGGGGGGCAGGGGCTGAAGCTTTCTTT.